This T cell receptor beta chain was documented in a study of shared clonotypes between healthy human individuals. Study-wide findings and caveats: What naive subsets generally showed was a larger estimated richness than memory subsets showed.

Germline V gene data show CDR1 as MDHEN and CDR2 as SYDVKM. This CDR3 spans 15 amino acids. V trimming: 4 bases; J trimming: 10 bases; junction bases outside the gene matches: 15. It was across several immunoSEQ plates that each subset's genomic DNA was evenly split. Sorted-subset replicate PCRs used around 220 ng DNA, tens of thousands of T cell genomes. The repertoire was sequenced with immunoSEQ multiplex PCR; TCRdb's copy has only in-frame clones and lacks some. The table lists roughly 2,500,000 clones, 93% of them singletons, with approximately 0.36% in the top ten. Notes on this clone: Antigen unknown.

This TCR came from a young man in good health. Some clones in this sample may be carry-over from other donors' samples. The sequenced sample was naive CD4+ T cells from PBMCs. Subset: CD45RA+ positively selected. The rearrangement links TRBV28 to TRBJ1-1; 7 positions match TRBD1. This chain's CDR3 is CASSSDRVMPLGAFF. The CDR3 nucleotides are TGTGCCAGCAGTTCAGACAGGGTGATGCCCTTAGGAGCTTTCTTT.